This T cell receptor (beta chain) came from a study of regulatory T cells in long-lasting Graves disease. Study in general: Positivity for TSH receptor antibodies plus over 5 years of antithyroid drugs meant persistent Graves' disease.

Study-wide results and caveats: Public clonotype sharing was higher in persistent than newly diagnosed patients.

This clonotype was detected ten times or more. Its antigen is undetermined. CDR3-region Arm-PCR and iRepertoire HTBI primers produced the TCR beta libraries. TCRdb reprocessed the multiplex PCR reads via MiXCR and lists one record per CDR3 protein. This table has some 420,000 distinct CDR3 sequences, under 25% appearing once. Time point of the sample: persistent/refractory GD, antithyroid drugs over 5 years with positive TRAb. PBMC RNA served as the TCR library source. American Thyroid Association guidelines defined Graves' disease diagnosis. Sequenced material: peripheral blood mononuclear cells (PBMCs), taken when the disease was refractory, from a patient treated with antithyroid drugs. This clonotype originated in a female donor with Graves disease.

CDR3 residues: CASRRAATQYF. The CDR3 DNA is TGTGCCAGCAGGAGGGCAGCGACCCAGTACTTC. The V call is TRBV27, the J call TRBJ2-5; tentative D call: TRBD2 (5 bases). V gave up 6 bases and J gave up 7 bases, with 9 bases separating them. CDR1 and CDR2 from the germline V gene are MNHEY and SMNVEV (reference sequence). The length of the CDR3 is 11 residues.